Listed here are 2 T cell receptor beta chains from one sample, sequenced in a study of T cell repertoires in cytomegalovirus infection. TCRdb re-derived calls from the reads in MiXCR, one entry per CDR3 protein. The table includes 600,000 to 700,000 distinct CDR3 sequences, roughly 33% detected once. These receptors are not linked to any known antigen. This sample comprised cultured PBMCs, obtained from culture after CMV antigen stimulation. The receptors originated from a human donor in good health (CMV status not recorded). Some clones in this sample may be carry-over from other donors' samples.

The gene calls are TRBV12-3 or TRBV12-4 and TRBJ1-1; D unresolved. CDR3 size: 14 residues. Between the trimmed V and J ends, which lost 4 bases and 2 bases, there was a span of 11 bases. The CDR3 reads CASSSPTENTEAFF. CDR3 DNA: TGTGCCAGCAGTTCCCCAACAGAAAACACTGAAGCTTTCTTT.

This clonotype showed up just a few times. This chain joins TRBV6-6 and TRBJ2-5; D gene ambiguous. CDR3 length equals 13 residues. Trimming took off 4 bases at V and 3 bases at J, with 9 bases between the two ends. The germline V gene encodes CDR1 MNHNY and CDR2 SVGAGI (reference sequence). DNA for the CDR3: TGTGCCAGCAGTTGGCAGCGCGAAGAGACCCAGTACTTC. As protein: CASSWQREETQYF.